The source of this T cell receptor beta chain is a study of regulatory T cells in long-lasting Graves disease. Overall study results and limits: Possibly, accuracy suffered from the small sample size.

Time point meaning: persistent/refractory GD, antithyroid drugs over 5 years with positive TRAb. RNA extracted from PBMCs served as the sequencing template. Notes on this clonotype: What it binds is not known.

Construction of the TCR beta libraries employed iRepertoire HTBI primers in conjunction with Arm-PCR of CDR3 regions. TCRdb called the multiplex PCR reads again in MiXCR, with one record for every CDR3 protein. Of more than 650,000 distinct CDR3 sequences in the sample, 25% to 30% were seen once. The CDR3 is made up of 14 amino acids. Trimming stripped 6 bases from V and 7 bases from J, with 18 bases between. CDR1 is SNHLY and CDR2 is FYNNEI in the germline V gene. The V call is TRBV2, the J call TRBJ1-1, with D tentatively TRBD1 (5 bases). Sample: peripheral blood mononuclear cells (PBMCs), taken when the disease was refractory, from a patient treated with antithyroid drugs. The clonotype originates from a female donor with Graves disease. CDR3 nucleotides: TGTGCCAGCAGGGGGGGGACCTCTACGGGTGAAGCTTTCTTT. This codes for CASRGGTSTGEAFF.